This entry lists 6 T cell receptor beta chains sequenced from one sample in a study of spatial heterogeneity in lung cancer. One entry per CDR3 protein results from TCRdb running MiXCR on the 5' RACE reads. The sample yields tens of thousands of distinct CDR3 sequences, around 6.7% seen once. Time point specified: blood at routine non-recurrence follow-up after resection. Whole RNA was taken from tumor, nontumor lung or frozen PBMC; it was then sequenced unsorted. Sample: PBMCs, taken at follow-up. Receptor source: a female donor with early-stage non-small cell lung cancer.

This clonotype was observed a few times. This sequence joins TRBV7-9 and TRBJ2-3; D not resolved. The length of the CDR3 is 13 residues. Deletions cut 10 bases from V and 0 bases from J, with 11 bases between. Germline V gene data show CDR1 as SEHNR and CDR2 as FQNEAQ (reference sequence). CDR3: CAIERESTDTQYF. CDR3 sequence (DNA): TGTGCCATCGAGCGAGAGAGCACAGATACGCAGTATTTT.

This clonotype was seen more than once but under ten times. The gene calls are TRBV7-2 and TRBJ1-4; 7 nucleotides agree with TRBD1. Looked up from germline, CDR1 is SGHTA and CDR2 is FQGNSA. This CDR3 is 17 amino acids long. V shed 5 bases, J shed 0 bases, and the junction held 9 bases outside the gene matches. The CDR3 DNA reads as TGTGCCAGCAGCAGACAGGGCGGGTATGCAACTAATGAAAAACTGTTTTTT. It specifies CASSRQGGYATNEKLFF.

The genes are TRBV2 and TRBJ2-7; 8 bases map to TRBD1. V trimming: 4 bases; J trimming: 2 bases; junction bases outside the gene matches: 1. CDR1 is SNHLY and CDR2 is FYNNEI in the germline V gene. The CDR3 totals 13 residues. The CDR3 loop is CASSVGQAYEQYF. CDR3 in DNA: TGTGCCAGCAGTGTGGGACAGGCCTACGAGCAGTACTTC.

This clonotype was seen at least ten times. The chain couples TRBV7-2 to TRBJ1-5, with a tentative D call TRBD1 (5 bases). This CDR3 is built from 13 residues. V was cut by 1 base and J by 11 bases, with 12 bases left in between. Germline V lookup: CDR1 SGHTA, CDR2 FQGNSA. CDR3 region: CASSLDQGNSQHF. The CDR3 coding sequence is TGTGCCAGCAGCTTAGACCAGGGCAACTCCCAGCATTTT.

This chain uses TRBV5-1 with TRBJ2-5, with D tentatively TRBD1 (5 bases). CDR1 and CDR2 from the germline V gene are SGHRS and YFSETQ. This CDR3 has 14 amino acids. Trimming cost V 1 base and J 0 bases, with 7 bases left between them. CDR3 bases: TGCGCCAGCAGCTTGCAGGACAACCAAGAGACCCAGTACTTC. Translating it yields CASSLQDNQETQYF.

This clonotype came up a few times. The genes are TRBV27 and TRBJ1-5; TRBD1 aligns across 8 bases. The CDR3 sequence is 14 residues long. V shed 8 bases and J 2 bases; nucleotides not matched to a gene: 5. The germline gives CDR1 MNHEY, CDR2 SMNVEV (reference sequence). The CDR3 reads CASGRGQGNQPQHF. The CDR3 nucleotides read TGTGCCAGCGGCCGGGGACAGGGCAATCAGCCCCAGCATTTT.